This TCR beta chain was sequenced during a study of PD-L1 blockade in urothelial cancer. General observations from the study: At the 3-week point, tumor-associated blood clones expanded more in durable-benefit patients.

Worth noting for this clone: Its specificity is unknown.

Trimming removed 7 bases at V and 4 bases at J, with 21 bases between. The CDR3 runs 16 residues. Germline V gene data show CDR1 as MDHEN and CDR2 as SYDVKM. Synthetic TCR analog templates were added to each PCR reaction. Libraries were prepared by immunoSEQ multiplex PCR; TCRdb keeps only in-frame clonotypes and omits some of them. This repertoire shows 70,000 to 75,000 clones, 70% to 90% found once; its top ten account for around 3.4%. Sequencing used PBMCs, obtained around atezolizumab (anti-PD-L1) treatment. The TCR sequence derives from a man aged 55 to 70 with urothelial cancer. The genes are TRBV28 and TRBJ2-3; weak D call: TRBD2 (6 bases). CDR3 sequence (DNA): TGTGCCAGCACCCCCGGGGGAAGGGGTGACGCAGATACGCAGTATTTT. Its protein is CASTPGGRGDADTQYF.